This TCR beta chain is drawn from a study of naive and memory T cell subsets. Trimming stripped 4 bases from V and 1 base from J, with 11 bases between. Germline V CDR1 and CDR2: SGHNT, YYREEE (reference sequence). This CDR3 is 15 amino acids long. Two oligonucleotides, mixed equimolar, formed the beta constant-region primer covering TRBC1 and TRBC2. Nested alpha and beta constant-region primers with the SP2 primer drove four PCR rounds on ligated cDNA. Each CDR3 protein gets one entry after TCRdb re-called the UMI-ligation and nested PCR reads with MiXCR. This table holds some 17,000 distinct CDR3 sequences, approximately 8.6% found once. CD4 T cells were positively selected, then CD8 T cells from the CD4-negative fraction. This clonotype was counted between two and nine times.

The sequencing sample was made of central memory CD8+ T cells from blood. The sequence was obtained from a human donor in good health. V and J are TRBV5-4 and TRBJ2-2; weak D call: TRBD1 (7 bases). CDR3 sequence reads: CASSRGTVNTGELFF. CDR3 DNA sequence: TGTGCCAGCAGCCGGGGGACAGTGAACACCGGGGAGCTGTTTTTT.